This passage covers 2 T cell receptor beta chains from one sample sequenced in a study of T cell repertoires in cytomegalovirus infection. TCRdb re-derived calls from the reads in MiXCR, one entry per CDR3 protein. This table has a few hundred thousand distinct CDR3 sequences, 15% to 20% appearing once. Sequencing was done on a sample of CD8+ T cells from PBMCs. Every receptor here comes from a human donor in good health (CMV status not recorded). Some clones in this sample may be carry-over from other donors' samples.

The chain couples TRBV5-6 to TRBJ1-5; 8 nucleotides align to TRBD1. The V gene's germline CDR1 is SGHDT and CDR2 YYEEEE. CDR3 length equals 16 residues. The V gene end was trimmed by 0 bases and the J gene end by 12 bases; junction bases not matched to a gene: 14. The CDR3 spells CASSLGRTGTHLGQHF. The DNA for the CDR3 is TGTGCCAGCAGCTTGGGACGGACAGGGACACATTTGGGCCAGCATTTT.

This clonotype was detected only a few times. The chain is built from TRBV12-3 or TRBV12-4 and TRBJ2-7; D might be TRBD1 (6 bases). The V end lost 5 bases, the J end lost 0 bases, and 14 bases lay between the germline ends. The CDR3 totals 15 residues. The CDR3 nucleotides are TGTGCCAGCAGTACCCGACAGGACCGCTCCTACGAGCAGTACTTC. Protein: CASSTRQDRSYEQYF.